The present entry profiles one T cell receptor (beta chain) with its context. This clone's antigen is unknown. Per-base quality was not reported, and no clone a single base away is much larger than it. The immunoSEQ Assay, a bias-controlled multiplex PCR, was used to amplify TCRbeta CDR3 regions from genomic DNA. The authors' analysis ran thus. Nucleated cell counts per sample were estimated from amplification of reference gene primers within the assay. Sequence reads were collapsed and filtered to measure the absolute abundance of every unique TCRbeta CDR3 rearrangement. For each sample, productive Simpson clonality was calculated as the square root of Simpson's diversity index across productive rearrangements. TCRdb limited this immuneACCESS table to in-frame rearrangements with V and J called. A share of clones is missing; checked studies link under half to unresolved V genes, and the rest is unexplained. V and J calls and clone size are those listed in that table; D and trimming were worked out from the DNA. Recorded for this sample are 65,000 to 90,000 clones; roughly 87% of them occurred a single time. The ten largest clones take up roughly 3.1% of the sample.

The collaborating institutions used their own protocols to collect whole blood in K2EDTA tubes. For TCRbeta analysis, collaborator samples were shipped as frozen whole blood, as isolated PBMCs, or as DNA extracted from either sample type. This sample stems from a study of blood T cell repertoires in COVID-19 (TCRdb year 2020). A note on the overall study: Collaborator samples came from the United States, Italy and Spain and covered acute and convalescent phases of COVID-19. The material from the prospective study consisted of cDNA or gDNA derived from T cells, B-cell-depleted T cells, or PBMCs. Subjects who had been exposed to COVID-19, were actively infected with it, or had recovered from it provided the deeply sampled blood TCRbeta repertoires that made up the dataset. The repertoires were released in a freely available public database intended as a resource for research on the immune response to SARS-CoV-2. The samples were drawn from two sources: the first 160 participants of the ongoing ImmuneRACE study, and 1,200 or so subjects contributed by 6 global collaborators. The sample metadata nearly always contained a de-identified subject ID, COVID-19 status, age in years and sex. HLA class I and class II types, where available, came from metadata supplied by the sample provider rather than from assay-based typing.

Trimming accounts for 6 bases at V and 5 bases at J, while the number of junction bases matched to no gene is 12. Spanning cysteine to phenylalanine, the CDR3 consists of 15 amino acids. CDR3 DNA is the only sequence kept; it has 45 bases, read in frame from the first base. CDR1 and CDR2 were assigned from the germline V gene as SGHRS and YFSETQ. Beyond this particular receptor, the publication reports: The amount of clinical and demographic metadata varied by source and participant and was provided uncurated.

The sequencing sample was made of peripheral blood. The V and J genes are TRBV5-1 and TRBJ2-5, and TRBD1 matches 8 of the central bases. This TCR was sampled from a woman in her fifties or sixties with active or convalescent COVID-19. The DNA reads TGCGCCAGCAAATCATCGGGACAGGCTAGGGAGACCCAGTACTTC. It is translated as CASKSSGQARETQYF.